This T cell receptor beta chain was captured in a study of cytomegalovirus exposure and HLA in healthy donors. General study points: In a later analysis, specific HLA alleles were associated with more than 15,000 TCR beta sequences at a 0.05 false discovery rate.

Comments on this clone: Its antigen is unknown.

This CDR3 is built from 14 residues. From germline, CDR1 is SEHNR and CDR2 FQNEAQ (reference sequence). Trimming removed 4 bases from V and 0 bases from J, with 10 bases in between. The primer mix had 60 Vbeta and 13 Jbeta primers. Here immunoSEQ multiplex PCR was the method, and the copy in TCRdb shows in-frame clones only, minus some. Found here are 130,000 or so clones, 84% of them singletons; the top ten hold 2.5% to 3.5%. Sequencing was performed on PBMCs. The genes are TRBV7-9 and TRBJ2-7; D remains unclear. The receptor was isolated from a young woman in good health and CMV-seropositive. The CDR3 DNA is TGTGCCAGCAGCTCTAGAGGAAGCTCCTACGAGCAGTACTTC. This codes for CASSSRGSSYEQYF. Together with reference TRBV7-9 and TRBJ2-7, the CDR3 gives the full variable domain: DTGVSQNPRHKITKRGQNVTFRCDPISEHNRLYWYRQTLGQGPEFLTYFQNEAQLEKSRLLSDRFSAERPKGSFSTLEIQRTEQGDSAMYLCASSSRGSSYEQYFGPGTRLTVT.